One sample yielded the 28 T cell receptor beta chains listed below, sequenced in a study of T cell repertoires in cytomegalovirus infection. From the reads, TCRdb called clonotypes with MiXCR, one entry per CDR3 protein. The data show hundreds of thousands of distinct CDR3 sequences, with 25% to 30% seen just once and 20% held by the top ten. These TCRs' antigens remain unknown. The input for sequencing was cultured PBMCs, taken from culture after CMV antigen stimulation. Receptors were obtained from a human donor in good health (CMV status not recorded). Some clones in this sample may be carry-over from other donors' samples.

In its sample, this clonotype was seen once. The chain has TRBV7-6 and TRBJ1-6; a possible D gene is TRBD1 (5 bases). Trimming shortened V by 0 bases and J by 0 bases, and 9 bases separated the two germline ends. The CDR3 consists of 17 residues. Germline assignment: CDR1 SGHVS and CDR2 FNYEAQ. As DNA, the CDR3 is TGTGCCAGCAGCTTAGCGGCAGGGAGCTCCTATAATTCACCCCTCCACTTT. It translates to CASSLAAGSSYNSPLHF.

There are many counts of this clonotype. The chain links TRBV7-8 to TRBJ1-2; D gene uncertain. V dropped 5 bases and J dropped 5 bases, with 18 bases sitting between them. The CDR3 contains 15 residues. Germline V gene lookup returns CDR1 SGHVS and CDR2 FQNEAQ. The CDR3 sequence: CASSRSSTPLYGYTF. Written as DNA, the CDR3 is TGTGCCAGCAGCCGGAGTTCGACCCCGCTTTATGGCTACACCTTC.

The gene calls are TRBV7-3 and TRBJ2-1, with D perhaps being TRBD1 or TRBD2 (7 bases each). V was cut by 5 bases and J by 2 bases, with 13 bases left in between. Per germline, CDR1 SGHTA and CDR2 FQGTGA. The CDR3 runs 15 residues. The CDR3 DNA sequence: TGTGCCAGCAGCCGCTCAGGGGGGGCCTACAATGAGCAGTTCTTC. This gives the protein CASSRSGGAYNEQFF.

The chain joins TRBV19 to TRBJ1-5, with D possibly matching TRBD1 (6 bases). In germline, CDR1 is LNHDA, CDR2 SQIVND (reference sequence). Trimming took 7 bases from V and 3 from J, leaving 16 bases between them. CDR3 length: 15 amino acids. CDR3: CASTLGQLFNQPQHF. The CDR3 DNA reads TGTGCCAGTACCCTTGGACAGCTTTTCAATCAGCCCCAGCATTTT. Looking up the rest from reference TRBV19 and TRBJ1-5 gives the full variable domain: DGGITQSPKYLFRKEGQNVTLSCEQNLNHDAMYWYRQDPGQGLRLIYYSQIVNDFQKGDIAEGYSVSREKKESFPLTVTSAQKNPTAFYLCASTLGQLFNQPQHFGDGTRLSIL.

This clonotype has a handful of counts. The chain employs TRBV6-5 and TRBJ2-3; D gene ambiguous. CDR3 length: 14 amino acids. V was pared by 0 bases and J by 6 bases, with 10 bases between. Germline V CDR1 and CDR2: MNHEY, SVGAGI. For the CDR3, the DNA is TGTGCCAGCAGTTACTCCCAGTCTCGGGATACGCAGTATTTT. This translates into CASSYSQSRDTQYF.

This clonotype was detected a few times. The rearrangement links TRBV6-5 to TRBJ1-2; maybe TRBD1 (6 bases). The CDR3 has 13 amino acids. V shed 6 bases and J shed 5 bases, with 13 bases lying between them. Germline lookup yields CDR1 MNHEY and CDR2 SVGAGI. CDR3 DNA: TGTGCCAGCAGCAGGGGACGTTTGTATGGCTACACCTTC. Its translation is CASSRGRLYGYTF.

The J gene is TRBJ1-2, the V gene TRBV4-1; the D is unclear. Trimming left V 5 bases short and J 6 bases short, with 19 bases between. The CDR3 is 15 residues long. CDR1 is MGHRA, CDR2 YSYEKL, per germline. The CDR3 nucleotides read TGCGCCAGCAGCAATTCTCCCCTTAAAGAAGATGGCTACACCTTC. Translating it yields CASSNSPLKEDGYTF.

This clonotype showed up many times. The chain recombines TRBV7-9 with TRBJ1-1; D not resolved. The length of the CDR3 is 14 residues. V gave up 1 base and J gave up 4 bases, with 10 bases separating them. Per germline, CDR1 SEHNR and CDR2 FQNEAQ (reference sequence). Written as DNA, the CDR3 is TGTGCCAGCAGCTTAGTTGGGCGGAGCACTGAAGCTTTCTTT. Its translation: CASSLVGRSTEAFF.

This clonotype was detected a few times. The V and J genes are TRBV5-5 and TRBJ1-5; D is uncertain. The ends were cut back, 2 bases at V and 3 bases at J, with 6 bases in the middle. This CDR3 is 13 amino acids long. Germline CDR1 is SGHKS and CDR2 is YYEKEE (reference sequence). Written as DNA, the CDR3 is TGTGCCAGCAGCTTAAACAACAATCAGCCCCAGCATTTT. Translation: CASSLNNNQPQHF.

This clonotype has just a few counts. The chain carries TRBV5-6 and TRBJ1-2; the match to TRBD1 covers 11 bases. V gave up 0 bases and J gave up 8 bases; unmatched junction bases: 6. The CDR3 totals 15 residues. From germline, CDR1 is SGHDT and CDR2 YYEEEE. The CDR3 loop reads CASSLGWTGGDGYTF. As DNA, the CDR3 is TGTGCCAGCAGCTTGGGATGGACAGGGGGCGACGGCTACACCTTC.

The V gene is TRBV19, the J gene TRBJ1-1, with D uncertain. The germline V and J ends were trimmed by 2 bases and 1 base, with 17 bases remaining between them. The germline V gene has CDR1 LNHDA and CDR2 SQIVND (reference sequence). The CDR3 is made up of 17 amino acids. The CDR3 DNA follows: TGTGCCAGTAGTATAACCCTTGGACCTCCAAGGAACACTGAAGCTTTCTTT. This encodes CASSITLGPPRNTEAFF.

This clonotype was seen ten or more times. J is TRBJ1-4 and V is TRBV11-2; D not resolved. V dropped 1 base and J dropped 0 bases, with 9 bases sitting between them. This CDR3 has 16 residues. Per germline, CDR1 SGHAT and CDR2 FQNNGV. CDR3 residues: CASSLAATSTNEKLFF. CDR3 DNA sequence: TGTGCCAGCAGCTTAGCGGCGACCTCAACTAATGAAAAACTGTTTTTT.

The chain has TRBV28 and TRBJ2-7, with 8 bases fitting TRBD2. J gave up 3 bases and V 8 bases, and 12 bases lay outside the gene matches. From germline, CDR1 is MDHEN and CDR2 SYDVKM. The CDR3 loop spans 15 amino acids. The DNA for the CDR3 is TGTGCCAGCGGGTCGGGGGGGATCTCAAACTACGAGCAGTACTTC. Its translation is CASGSGGISNYEQYF.

The rearrangement joins TRBV27 to TRBJ2-7; a weak D match, TRBD2 (5 bases). The CDR3 is 16 residues long. Trimming cost V 4 bases and J 0 bases, with 16 bases left between them. Germline-derived CDR1 and CDR2 are MNHEY and SMNVEV (reference sequence). CDR3 amino acids: CASSWGAAVSSYEQYF. For the CDR3, the DNA is TGTGCCAGCAGTTGGGGAGCAGCTGTAAGCTCCTACGAGCAGTACTTC.

This chain links TRBV7-3 with TRBJ2-3, with D uncertain. Per the germline V gene, CDR1 is SGHTA and CDR2 is FQGTGA. V shed 6 bases and J shed 2 bases, with 6 bases lying between them. This CDR3 contains 12 residues. DNA of the CDR3: TGTGCCAGCAGTGCGACCACAGATACGCAGTATTTT. The encoded protein is CASSATTDTQYF.

This rearrangement joins TRBV10-3 to TRBJ1-2, with no clear D. V lost 4 bases and J lost 8, with 14 bases in between. Germline V lookup: CDR1 ENHRY, CDR2 SYGVKD. The CDR3 totals 13 residues. The CDR3 sequence is CAISGTLRGGYTF. In DNA, the CDR3 is TGTGCCATCAGTGGGACCCTCCGTGGGGGCTACACCTTC.

The chain employs TRBV4-1 and TRBJ1-2; 10 bases fit TRBD1. In germline, CDR1 is MGHRA, CDR2 YSYEKL. This CDR3 region has 14 residues. The J segment lost 6 bases and the V segment lost 8 bases, leaving 9 bases of the junction unmatched. The CDR3 DNA sequence: TGCGCCAGCGGGGACAGGGGTGAGAAGGATGGCTACACCTTC. It yields the protein CASGDRGEKDGYTF.

The chain links TRBV6-5 to TRBJ1-4, with D maybe TRBD1 (6 bases). This CDR3 comprises 15 residues. V lost 6 bases to trimming and J lost 1 base, with 12 bases between them. Germline V gives CDR1 MNHEY, CDR2 SVGAGI. In nucleotides, the CDR3 is TGTGCCAGCAGCCCACAGGGCCTAACTAATGAAAAACTGTTTTTT. Translated: CASSPQGLTNEKLFF.

This chain uses TRBV12-5 with TRBJ1-3, with a tentative D call TRBD1 (6 bases). There are 13 residues in the CDR3. Trimming stripped 6 bases from V and 3 bases from J, with 9 bases between. CDR1 and CDR2 from the germline V gene are LGHNT and FRNRAP. The CDR3 DNA reads TGTGCTAGTGGATCAGGGGTTGGAAACACCATATATTTT. It encodes CASGSGVGNTIYF.

The chain uses TRBV6-5 and TRBJ2-2, with 13 bases aligning to TRBD2. V shed 5 bases and J 2 bases; nucleotides not matched to a gene: 8. Germline V gives CDR1 MNHEY, CDR2 SVGAGI. CDR3 length: 18 residues. The DNA of the CDR3 is TGTGCCAGCAGTACCCGGGGACTAGCGGGGCTAAACACCGGGGAGCTGTTTTTT. Encoded protein: CASSTRGLAGLNTGELFF.

The genes are TRBV27 and TRBJ2-5; 9 bases fit TRBD1. V dropped 6 bases and J dropped 5; count of bases not matched to a gene: 4. Germline CDR1 MNHEY, CDR2 SMNVEV (reference sequence). This CDR3 spans 13 amino acids. CDR3 sequence (DNA): TGTGCCAGCAGGGGACAGGGTGAGGAGACCCAGTACTTC. Its translation is CASRGQGEETQYF.

This clonotype was observed a few times. The chain employs TRBV6-1 and TRBJ2-7; D is possibly TRBD2 (6 bases). The CDR3 runs to 16 residues. The germline V and J ends were trimmed by 4 bases and 0 bases, with 16 bases remaining between them. Germline V gives CDR1 MNHNS, CDR2 SASEGT. For the CDR3, the DNA is TGTGCCAGCAGTGGAGCCGGGACTGGGAGCTCCTACGAGCAGTACTTC. Amino acids: CASSGAGTGSSYEQYF.

This chain uses TRBV14 with TRBJ2-3; perhaps TRBD2 as D (6 bases). The CDR3 extends over 16 amino acids. Trimming took off 4 bases at V and 2 bases at J, with 16 bases between the two ends. The germline V gene encodes CDR1 SGHDN and CDR2 FVKESK. This chain's CDR3 is CASSRGGERLTDTQYF. CDR3 nucleotide sequence: TGTGCCAGCAGCCGCGGCGGGGAGCGGCTCACAGATACGCAGTATTTT.

The count of this clonotype is one. The V and J genes are TRBV19 and TRBJ2-5; TRBD2 agrees at 7 bases. Per the germline V gene, CDR1 is LNHDA and CDR2 is SQIVND (reference sequence). V dropped 10 bases and J dropped 2; count of bases not matched to a gene: 10. The CDR3 extends over 14 amino acids. CDR3 amino acids: CATRARGEQETQYF. CDR3 bases: TGTGCCACACGAGCCCGGGGGGAACAAGAGACCCAGTACTTC.

This clonotype has more than one count but fewer than ten. The chain recombines TRBV7-9 with TRBJ1-2; 11 positions match TRBD1. Per the germline V gene, CDR1 is SEHNR and CDR2 is FQNEAQ (reference sequence). The length of the CDR3 is 15 residues. With V trimmed by 4 bases and J by 5 bases, 6 bases remained unmatched. The CDR3 region is CASSSPGTGGYGYTF. The CDR3 bases are TGTGCCAGCAGCTCACCCGGGACAGGGGGTTATGGCTACACCTTC.

The chain employs TRBV28 and TRBJ2-7, with TRBD1 as a possible D gene (5 bases). V lost 3 bases and J lost 2, with 14 bases in between. Germline values: CDR1 MDHEN, CDR2 SYDVKM. The CDR3 sequence is 15 residues long. The CDR3 region is CASSFTTAGTYEQYF. The CDR3 bases are TGTGCCAGCAGTTTTACTACGGCAGGGACCTACGAGCAGTACTTC.

A few counts support this clonotype. This sequence joins TRBV19 and TRBJ1-5; the D gene is possibly TRBD1 (5 bases). CDR1 LNHDA and CDR2 SQIVND come from the germline V gene (reference sequence). The CDR3 consists of 14 residues. V gave up 5 bases and J gave up 6 bases, with 14 bases separating them. The CDR3 region is CASSGPGTSQPQHF. CDR3 coding DNA: TGTGCCAGTAGTGGGCCAGGGACGAGTCAGCCCCAGCATTTT.

V usage is TRBV7-6 and J usage is TRBJ2-7; 12 bases align to TRBD2. The trim removed 5 bases at V and 4 bases at J, leaving 6 bases unmatched. The CDR3 totals 15 residues. The germline CDR1 and CDR2 sequences are SGHVS and FNYEAQ. For the CDR3, the DNA is TGTGCCAGCAGCCCCGCCGGGACTAGCGGGTACGAGCAGTACTTC. This encodes CASSPAGTSGYEQYF.